This T cell receptor beta chain was captured in a study of molecular identifiers for immune sequencing clone quantification. Study-wide findings and caveats: Over 99% of effector molecules, but under 1% in naive cells, were held by clones with more than 20 RNA copies.

This CDR3 spans 14 amino acids. Germline CDR1 and CDR2: SEHNR and FQNEAQ (reference sequence). Trimming pared 5 bases from V and 1 base from J, leaving 9 bases between. TCRdb re-called the PCR reads with MiXCR, one entry per CDR3 protein. The sample contains some 580,000 distinct CDR3 sequences, around 25% of which appear only once. Regarding this clonotype: Its antigen remains unknown.

Sequenced input: naive CD8+ T cells from blood, with Jurkat cell RNA spiked in. The subset was: FACS-sorted CD8+CD4-CCR7+CD45RA+ naive T cells. V gene TRBV7-9 combines with J gene TRBJ2-1, with D possibly matching TRBD2 (5 bases). The clonotype comes from a human donor in good health. Some libraries in this study had Jurkat cell RNA spiked in. The CDR3 DNA sequence: TGTGCCAGCAGCCAGACTATTTCCTACAATGAGCAGTTCTTC. It codes for CASSQTISYNEQFF.